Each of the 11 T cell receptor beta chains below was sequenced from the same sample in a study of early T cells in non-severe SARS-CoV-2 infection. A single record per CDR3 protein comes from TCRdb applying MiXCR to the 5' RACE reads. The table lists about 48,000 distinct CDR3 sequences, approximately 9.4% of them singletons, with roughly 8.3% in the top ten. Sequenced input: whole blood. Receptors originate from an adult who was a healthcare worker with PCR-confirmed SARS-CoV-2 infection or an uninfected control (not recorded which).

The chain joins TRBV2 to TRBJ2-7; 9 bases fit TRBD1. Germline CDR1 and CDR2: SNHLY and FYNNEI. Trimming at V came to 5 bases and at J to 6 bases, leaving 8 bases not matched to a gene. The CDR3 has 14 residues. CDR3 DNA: TGTGCCAGCAGTCCCTCGGGACAGGGTACCGAGCAGTACTTC. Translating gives CASSPSGQGTEQYF. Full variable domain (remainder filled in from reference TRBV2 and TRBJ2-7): EPEVTQTPSHQVTQMGQEVILRCVPISNHLYFYWYRQILGQKVEFLVSFYNNEISEKSEIFDDQFSVERPDGSNFTLKIRSTKLEDSAMYFCASSPSGQGTEQYFGPGTRLTVT.

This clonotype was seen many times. This CDR3 reads CASSLGHQGPYEQYF. DNA for the CDR3: TGTGCCAGCAGCTTAGGACACCAAGGGCCCTACGAGCAGTACTTC. This chain links TRBV11-2 with TRBJ2-7; D gene uncertain. This CDR3 comprises 15 residues. The V gene lost 1 base and the J gene lost 2 bases, with 12 bases spanning the gap. The germline V gene has CDR1 SGHAT and CDR2 FQNNGV.

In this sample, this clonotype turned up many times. The CDR3 nucleotides read TGTGCCAGCAGCTTAGCTCAAGGGAAGGAGACCCAGTACTTC. It translates to CASSLAQGKETQYF. The chain is built from TRBV7-6 and TRBJ2-5, with D unclear. Trimming took 0 bases from V and 5 from J, leaving 10 bases between them. The CDR3 has 14 residues. Germline V lookup: CDR1 SGHVS, CDR2 FNYEAQ.

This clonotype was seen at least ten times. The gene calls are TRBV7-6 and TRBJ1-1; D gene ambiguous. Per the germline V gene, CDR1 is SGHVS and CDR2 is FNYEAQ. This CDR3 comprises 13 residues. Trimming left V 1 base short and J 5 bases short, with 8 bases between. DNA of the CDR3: TGTGCCAGCAGCTTAGGTGGAAAAACTGAAGCTTTCTTT. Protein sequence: CASSLGGKTEAFF.

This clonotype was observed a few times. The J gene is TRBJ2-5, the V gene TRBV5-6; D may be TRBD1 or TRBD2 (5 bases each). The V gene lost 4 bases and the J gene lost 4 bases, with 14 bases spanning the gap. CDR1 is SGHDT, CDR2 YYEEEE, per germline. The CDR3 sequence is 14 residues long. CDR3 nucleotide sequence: TGTGCCAGCAGCCGCAGGAGAGGGGTAGAGACCCAGTACTTC. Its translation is CASSRRRGVETQYF. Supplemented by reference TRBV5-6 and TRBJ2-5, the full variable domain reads DAGVTQSPTHLIKTRGQQVTLRCSPKSGHDTVSWYQQALGQGPQFIFQYYEEEERQRGNFPDRFSGHQFPNYSSELNVNALLLGDSALYLCASSRRRGVETQYFGPGTRLLVL.

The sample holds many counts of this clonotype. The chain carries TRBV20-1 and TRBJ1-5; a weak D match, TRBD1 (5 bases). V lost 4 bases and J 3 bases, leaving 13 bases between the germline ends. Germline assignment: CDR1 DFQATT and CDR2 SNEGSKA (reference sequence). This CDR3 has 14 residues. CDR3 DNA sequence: TGCAGTGCTACTAAAGGGACTTCCAATCAGCCCCAGCATTTT. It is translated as CSATKGTSNQPQHF.

The CDR3 DNA is TGCAGCGCAAAGACCGGTGGGAACACTGAAGCTTTCTTT. Amino acids: CSAKTGGNTEAFF. The gene calls are TRBV29-1 and TRBJ1-1; no firm D call. V gave up 7 bases and J gave up 1 base, with 13 bases separating them. Germline V gene lookup returns CDR1 SQVTM and CDR2 ANQGSEA. The CDR3 runs to 13 residues.

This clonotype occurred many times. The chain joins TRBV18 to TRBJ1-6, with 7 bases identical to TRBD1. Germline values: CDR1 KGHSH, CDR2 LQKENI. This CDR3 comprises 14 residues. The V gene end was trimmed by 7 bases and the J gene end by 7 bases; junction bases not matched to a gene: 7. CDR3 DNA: TGTGCCAGCTTCAGGGGGACGGCGAATTCACCCCTCCACTTT. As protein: CASFRGTANSPLHF.

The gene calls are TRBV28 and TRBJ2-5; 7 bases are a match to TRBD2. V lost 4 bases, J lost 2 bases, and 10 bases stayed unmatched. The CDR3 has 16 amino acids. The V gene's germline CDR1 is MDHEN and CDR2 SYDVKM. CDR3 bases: TGTGCCAGCAGTTGGGTAGCGGGCCCGGATCAAGAGACCCAGTACTTC. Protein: CASSWVAGPDQETQYF.

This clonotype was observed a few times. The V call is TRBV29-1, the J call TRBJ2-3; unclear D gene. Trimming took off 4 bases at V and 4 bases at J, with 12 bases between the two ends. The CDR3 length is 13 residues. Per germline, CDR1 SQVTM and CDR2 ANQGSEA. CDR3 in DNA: TGCAGCGTTGTGTCCCAAGCAGCAGATACGCAGTATTTT. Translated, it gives CSVVSQAADTQYF.

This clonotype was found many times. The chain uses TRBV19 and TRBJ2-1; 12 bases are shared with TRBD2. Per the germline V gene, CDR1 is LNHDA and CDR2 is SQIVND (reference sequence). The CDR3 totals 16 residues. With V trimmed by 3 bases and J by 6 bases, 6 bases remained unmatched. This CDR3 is CASSIHSSGRGNEQFF. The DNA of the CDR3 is TGTGCCAGTAGTATCCATTCTAGCGGGAGGGGCAATGAGCAGTTCTTC.